This T cell receptor (beta chain) was retrieved from a study of blood T cell repertoires in COVID-19. Study overall: Specimens from acute and convalescent COVID-19 originated in the United States, Italy and Spain. The cDNA or gDNA used as material had been derived from T cells, B-cell-depleted T cells, or PBMCs.

Membership in each cohort depended on participant-reported clinical history. Authors' analysis steps: Quantification of nucleated cells was approximated via reference gene primer amplification. Profiling relied on immunoSEQ multiplex PCR, and the TCRdb table lists in-frame clones only, not all of them. The V and J calls and clone size were taken over from that table, and D and trimming were inferred from the DNA. The repertoire holds some 200,000 clones, about 89% seen once, with around 8% in the top ten. This CDR3 has 15 amino acids. CDR1 and CDR2 (germline): SNHLY, FYNNEI. The V gene lost 4 bases and the J gene lost 8 bases, with 17 bases spanning the gap.

The genes are TRBV2 and TRBJ1-4; no clear D. The specimen was PBMCs or T cells enriched from blood (not recorded which). The receptor's source is a woman aged 18-29 years who had recovered from COVID-19. DNA for the CDR3: TGTGCCAGCAGTGGATCGACTTACGCGGGGGAAAAACTGTTTTTT. It translates to CASSGSTYAGEKLFF.